This TCR beta chain was observed in a study of blood T cell repertoires in COVID-19. Overall study context: From the United States, Italy and Spain came samples of acute and convalescent COVID-19.

This clone was observed a single time. This CDR3 is 15 amino acids long. The germline gives CDR1 LNHDA, CDR2 SQIVND (reference sequence). V dropped 7 bases and J dropped 2; count of bases not matched to a gene: 11. The protocol was immunoSEQ multiplex PCR, while the TCRdb copy is restricted to in-frame clones and leaves out a portion. Here the sample spans 150,000 to 200,000 clones, approximately 79% being singletons. This chain joins TRBV19 and TRBJ2-7, with TRBD2 matching over 7 bases. This TCR derives from a woman aged 80 or over with acute or convalescent COVID-19. Material for sequencing was peripheral blood. In DNA, the CDR3 is TGTGCCAGTACCCCAGTAGCGGGTGGAACCTACGAGCAGTACTTC. Translating it yields CASTPVAGGTYEQYF.